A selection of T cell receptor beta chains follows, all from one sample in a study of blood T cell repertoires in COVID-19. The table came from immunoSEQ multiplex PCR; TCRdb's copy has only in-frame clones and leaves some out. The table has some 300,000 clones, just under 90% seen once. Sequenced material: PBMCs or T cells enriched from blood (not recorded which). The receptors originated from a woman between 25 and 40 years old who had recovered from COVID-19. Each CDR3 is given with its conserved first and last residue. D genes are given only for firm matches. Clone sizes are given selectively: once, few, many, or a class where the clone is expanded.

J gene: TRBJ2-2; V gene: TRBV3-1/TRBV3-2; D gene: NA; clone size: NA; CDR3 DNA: TGTGCCAGCAGCCAAGACCATCCGAGGGCCCAGGACACCGGGGAGCTGTTTTTT; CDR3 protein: CASSQDHPRAQDTGELFF
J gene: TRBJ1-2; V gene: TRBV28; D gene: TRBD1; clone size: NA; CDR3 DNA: TGTGCCAGCAGCTCGGGACAGGGAATAGACTATGGCTACACCTTC; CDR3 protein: CASSSGQGIDYGYTF
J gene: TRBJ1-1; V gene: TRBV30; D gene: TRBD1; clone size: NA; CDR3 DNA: TGTGCCCAACGGACAGGGGGCACTGAAGCTTTCTTT; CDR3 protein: CAQRTGGTEAFF
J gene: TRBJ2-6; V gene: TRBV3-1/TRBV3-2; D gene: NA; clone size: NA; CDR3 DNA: TGTGCCAGCAGCCTTGCGGTGACCGGGGCCAACGTCCTGACTTTC; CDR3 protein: CASSLAVTGANVLTF
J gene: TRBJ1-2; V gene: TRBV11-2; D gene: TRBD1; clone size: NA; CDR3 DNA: TGTGCCAGCAGCTTAGCAACAGGGGGCGCCCGTGGCTACACCTTC; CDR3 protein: CASSLATGGARGYTF
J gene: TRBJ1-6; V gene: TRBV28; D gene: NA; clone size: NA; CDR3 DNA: TGTGCCAGCATTAAGGGACAAGTAGGTTCACCCCTCCACTTT; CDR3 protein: CASIKGQVGSPLHF
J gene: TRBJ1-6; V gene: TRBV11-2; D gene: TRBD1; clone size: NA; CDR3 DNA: TGTGCCAGCAGCTACGGGACAGGGGATCAGGCCCTCCACTTT; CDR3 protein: CASSYGTGDQALHF
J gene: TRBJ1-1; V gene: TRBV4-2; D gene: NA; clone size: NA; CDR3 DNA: TGTGCCAGCAGCCAAGTCCGGCAGGGGACTGAAGCTTTCTTT; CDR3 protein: CASSQVRQGTEAFF
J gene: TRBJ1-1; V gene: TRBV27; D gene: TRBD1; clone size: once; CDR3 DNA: TGTGCCAGCAGAAGGACAGGACCTTCGCCGAACACTGAAGCTTTCTTT; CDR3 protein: CASRRTGPSPNTEAFF
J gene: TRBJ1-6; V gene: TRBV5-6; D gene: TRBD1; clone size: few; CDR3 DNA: TGTGCCAGCAGCTATCAGACAGGGGGGGATTCACCCCTCCACTTT; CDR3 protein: CASSYQTGGDSPLHF
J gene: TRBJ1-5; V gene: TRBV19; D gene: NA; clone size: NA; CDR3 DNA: TGTGCCAGTAGTATATGGCCTGAGGTTTACCGAAGTCAGCCCCAGCATTTT; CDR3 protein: CASSIWPEVYRSQPQHF
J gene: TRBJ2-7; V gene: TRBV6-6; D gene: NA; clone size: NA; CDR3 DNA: TGTGCCAGCAGTTATATGGAGGCGTACGAGCAGTACTTC; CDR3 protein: CASSYMEAYEQYF
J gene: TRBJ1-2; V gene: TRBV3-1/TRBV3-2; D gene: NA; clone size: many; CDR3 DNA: TGTGCCAGCAGCACTGACAGATCTCGTGGCTACACCTTC; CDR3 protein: CASSTDRSRGYTF
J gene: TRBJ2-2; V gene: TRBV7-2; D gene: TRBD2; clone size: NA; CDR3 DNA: TGTGCCAGCAGCCCGACTAGCGGGGCCCCCACCGGGGAGCTGTTTTTT; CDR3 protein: CASSPTSGAPTGELFF
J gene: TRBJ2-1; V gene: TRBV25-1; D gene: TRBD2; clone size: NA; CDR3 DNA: TGTGCCAGCAGGGGGACTAGCGGTACCTACAATGAGCAGTTCTTC; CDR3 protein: CASRGTSGTYNEQFF
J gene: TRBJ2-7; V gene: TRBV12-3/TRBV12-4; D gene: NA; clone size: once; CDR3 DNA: TGTGCCAGCAGTTCGGGAGTTATATACGAGCAGTACTTC; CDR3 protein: CASSSGVIYEQYF
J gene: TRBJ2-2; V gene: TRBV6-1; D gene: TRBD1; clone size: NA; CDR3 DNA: TGTGCCAGCAGTGACCCGGGACAGGGGCGTTTAGGGCTGTTTTTT; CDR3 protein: CASSDPGQGRLGLFF
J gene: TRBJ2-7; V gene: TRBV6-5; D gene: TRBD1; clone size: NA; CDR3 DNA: TGTGCCAGCGCCACCGGGACAGGTTACGAGCAGTACTTC; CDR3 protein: CASATGTGYEQYF
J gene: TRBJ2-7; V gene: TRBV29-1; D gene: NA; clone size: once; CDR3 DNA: TGCAGCGTTTGGACCTTTGAAGGGGACGAGCAGTACTTC; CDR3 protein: CSVWTFEGDEQYF
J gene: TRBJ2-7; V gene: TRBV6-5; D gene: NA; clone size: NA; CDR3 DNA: TGTGCCAGCAGTTATAACTACGAGCAGTACTTC; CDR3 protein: CASSYNYEQYF
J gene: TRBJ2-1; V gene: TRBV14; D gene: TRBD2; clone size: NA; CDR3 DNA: TGTGCCAGCAGCCAAACACCGAAGACTAGCGACCGAGGTTCGGAGCAGTTCTTC; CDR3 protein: CASSQTPKTSDRGSEQFF
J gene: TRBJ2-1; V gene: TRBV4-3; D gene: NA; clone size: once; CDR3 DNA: TGCGCCAGCAGCCAAGACCTAACTAGGGAGCAGTTCTTC; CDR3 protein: CASSQDLTREQFF
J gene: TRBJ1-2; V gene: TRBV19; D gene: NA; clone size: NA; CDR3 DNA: TGTGCCAGTAGTATAGGCCGGGAGAGGAGGGGCTACACCTTC; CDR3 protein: CASSIGRERRGYTF
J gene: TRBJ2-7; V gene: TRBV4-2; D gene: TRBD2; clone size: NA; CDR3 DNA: TGTGCCAGCAGCCAGGCACTAGCGGGACCCGAGCAGTACTTC; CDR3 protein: CASSQALAGPEQYF
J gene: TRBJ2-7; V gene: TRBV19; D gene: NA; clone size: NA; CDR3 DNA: TGTGCCAGTAGTATGGGGGACACTATCTACGAGCAGTACTTC; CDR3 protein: CASSMGDTIYEQYF
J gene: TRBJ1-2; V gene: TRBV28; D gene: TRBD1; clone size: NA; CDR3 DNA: TGTGCCAGCGCGGGACAGGCCTATGGCTACACCTTC; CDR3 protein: CASAGQAYGYTF
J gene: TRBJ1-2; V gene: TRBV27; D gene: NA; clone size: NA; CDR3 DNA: TGTGCCAGCAGTTTGGGACACGTCGGGGGCTACACCTTC; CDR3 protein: CASSLGHVGGYTF
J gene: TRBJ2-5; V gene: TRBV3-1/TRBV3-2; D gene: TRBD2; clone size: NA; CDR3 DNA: TGTGCCAGCAGCCAAGGTATTGGCCTAGCGGAGGGAATGGAGACCCAGTACTTC; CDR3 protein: CASSQGIGLAEGMETQYF
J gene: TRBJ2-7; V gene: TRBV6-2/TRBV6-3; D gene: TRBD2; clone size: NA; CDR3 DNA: TGTGCCAGCAGCCGGAGACTAGCGGGAGACTACGAGCAGTACTTC; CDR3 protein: CASSRRLAGDYEQYF
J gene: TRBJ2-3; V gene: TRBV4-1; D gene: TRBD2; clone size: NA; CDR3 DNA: TGCGCCAGCAGCCTAAGAAAATTTAGCGGGAGCTCAGATACGCAGTATTTT; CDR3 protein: CASSLRKFSGSSDTQYF
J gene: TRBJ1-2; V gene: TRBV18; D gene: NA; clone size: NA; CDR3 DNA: TGTGCCAGCTCACCACCTGCCTCCACGGGTGTTAACTATGGCTACACCTTC; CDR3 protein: CASSPPASTGVNYGYTF
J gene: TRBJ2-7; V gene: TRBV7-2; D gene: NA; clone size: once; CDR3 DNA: TGTGCCAGCAGCTTAGGCGGGGATACCTACGAGCAGTACTTC; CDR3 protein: CASSLGGDTYEQYF
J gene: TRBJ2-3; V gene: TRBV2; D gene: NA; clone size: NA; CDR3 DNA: TGTGCCAGCAGTGAACGGGTGCTAGCGCGTACAGATACGCAGTATTTT; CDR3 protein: CASSERVLARTDTQYF
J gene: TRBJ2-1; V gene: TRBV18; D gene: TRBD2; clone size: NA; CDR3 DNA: TGTGCCAGCTCACCAAGAATGACTAGCGGGAACAATGAGCAGTTCTTC; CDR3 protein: CASSPRMTSGNNEQFF
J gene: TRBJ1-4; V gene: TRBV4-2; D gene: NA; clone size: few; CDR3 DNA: TGTGCCAGCAGCCTGTACGGTGAAAAACTGTTTTTT; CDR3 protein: CASSLYGEKLFF
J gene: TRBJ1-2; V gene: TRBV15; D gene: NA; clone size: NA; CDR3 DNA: TGTGCCACCAGCACACGGGACACCCCACTTGATGGCTACACCTTC; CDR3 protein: CATSTRDTPLDGYTF